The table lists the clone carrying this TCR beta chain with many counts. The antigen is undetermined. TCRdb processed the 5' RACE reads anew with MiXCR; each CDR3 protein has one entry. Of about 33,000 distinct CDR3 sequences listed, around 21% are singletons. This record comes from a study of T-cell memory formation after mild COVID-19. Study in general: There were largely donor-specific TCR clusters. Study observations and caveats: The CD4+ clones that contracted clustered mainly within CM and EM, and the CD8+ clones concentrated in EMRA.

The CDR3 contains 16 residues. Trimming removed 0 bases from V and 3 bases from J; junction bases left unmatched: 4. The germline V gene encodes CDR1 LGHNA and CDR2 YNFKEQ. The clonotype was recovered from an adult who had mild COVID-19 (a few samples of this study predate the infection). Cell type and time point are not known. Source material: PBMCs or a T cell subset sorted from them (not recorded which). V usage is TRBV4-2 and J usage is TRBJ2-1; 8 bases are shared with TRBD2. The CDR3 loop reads CASSQEGLEGYNEQFF. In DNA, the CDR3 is TGTGCCAGCAGCCAAGAGGGACTAGAGGGCTACAATGAGCAGTTCTTC.